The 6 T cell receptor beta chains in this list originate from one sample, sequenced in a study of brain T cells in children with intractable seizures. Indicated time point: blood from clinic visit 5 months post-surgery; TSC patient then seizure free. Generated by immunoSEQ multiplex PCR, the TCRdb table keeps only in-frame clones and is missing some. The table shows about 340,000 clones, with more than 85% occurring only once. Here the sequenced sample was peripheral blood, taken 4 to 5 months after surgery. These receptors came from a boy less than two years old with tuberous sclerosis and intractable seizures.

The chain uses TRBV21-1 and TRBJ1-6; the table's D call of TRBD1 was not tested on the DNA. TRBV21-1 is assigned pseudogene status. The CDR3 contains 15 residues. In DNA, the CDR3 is TGTGCCAGCACAAAACAGGGTTGCTATAATTCACCCCTCCACTTT. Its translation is CASTKQGCYNSPLHF.

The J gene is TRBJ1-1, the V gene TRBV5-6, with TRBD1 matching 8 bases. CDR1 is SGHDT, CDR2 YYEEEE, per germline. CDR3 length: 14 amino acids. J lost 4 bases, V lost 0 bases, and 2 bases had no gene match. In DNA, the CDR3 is TGTGCCAGCAGCTTGGGGACAGGGCTCACTGAAGCTTTCTTT. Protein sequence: CASSLGTGLTEAFF.

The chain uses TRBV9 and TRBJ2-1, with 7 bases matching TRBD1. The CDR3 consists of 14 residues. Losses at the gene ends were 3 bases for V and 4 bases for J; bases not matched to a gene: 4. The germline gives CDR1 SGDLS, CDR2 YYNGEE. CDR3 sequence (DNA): TGTGCCAGCAGCGCCCCGACAGGGTACAATGAGCAGTTCTTC. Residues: CASSAPTGYNEQFF.

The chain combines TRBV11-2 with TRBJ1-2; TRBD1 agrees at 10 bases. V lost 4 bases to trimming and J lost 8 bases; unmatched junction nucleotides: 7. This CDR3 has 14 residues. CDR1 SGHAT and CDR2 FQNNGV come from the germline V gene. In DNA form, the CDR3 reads TGTGCCAGCAGCTCACCGGGACAGGGGAGAGGCTACACCTTC. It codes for CASSSPGQGRGYTF.

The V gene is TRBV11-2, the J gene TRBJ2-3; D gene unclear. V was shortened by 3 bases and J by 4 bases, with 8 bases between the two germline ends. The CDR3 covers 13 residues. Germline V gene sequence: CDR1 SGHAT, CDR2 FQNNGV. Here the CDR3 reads CASSLSYSDTQYF. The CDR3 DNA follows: TGTGCCAGCAGCTTGAGCTACTCAGATACGCAGTATTTT.

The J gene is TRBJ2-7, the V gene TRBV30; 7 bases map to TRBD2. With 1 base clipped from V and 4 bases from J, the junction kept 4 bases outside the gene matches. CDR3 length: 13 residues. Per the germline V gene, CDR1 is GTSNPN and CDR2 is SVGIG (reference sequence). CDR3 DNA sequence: TGTGCCTGGAGTGGGACTAGGTTATACGAGCAGTACTTC. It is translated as CAWSGTRLYEQYF.